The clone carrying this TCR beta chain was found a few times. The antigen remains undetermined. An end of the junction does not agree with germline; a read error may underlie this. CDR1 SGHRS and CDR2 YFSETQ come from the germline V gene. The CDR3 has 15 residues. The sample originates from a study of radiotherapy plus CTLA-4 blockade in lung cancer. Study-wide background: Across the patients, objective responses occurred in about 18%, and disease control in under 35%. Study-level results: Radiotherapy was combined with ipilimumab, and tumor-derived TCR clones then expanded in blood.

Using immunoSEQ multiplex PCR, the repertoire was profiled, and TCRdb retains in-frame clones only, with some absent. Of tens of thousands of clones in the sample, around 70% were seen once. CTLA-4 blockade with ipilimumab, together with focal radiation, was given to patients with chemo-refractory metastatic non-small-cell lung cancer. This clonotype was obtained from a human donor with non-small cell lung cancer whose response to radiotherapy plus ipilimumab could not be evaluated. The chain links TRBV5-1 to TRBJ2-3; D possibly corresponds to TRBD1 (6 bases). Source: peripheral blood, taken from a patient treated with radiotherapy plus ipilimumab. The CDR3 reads CASSLGDTATYTQYF. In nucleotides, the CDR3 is TGCGCCAGCAGCTTGGGGGACACCGCCACATATACGCAGTATTTT.